What follows is one T cell receptor beta chain and its context. Unmatched junction bases numbered 8, after V lost 6 bases and J lost 5 bases. CDR1 and CDR2 (germline): MDHEN, SYDVKM. The CDR3 has 15 amino acids. This sample was taken from a study of blood T cell repertoires in COVID-19. At the level of the study: Samples came from the United States, Italy and Spain, spanning acute and convalescent COVID-19.

Each recovered donor of Cohort 3 presented with two negative PCRs, clearance, or symptom resolution. The data were produced by immunoSEQ multiplex PCR, yet TCRdb's version contains in-frame clones alone and is incomplete. The table has about 250,000 clones, around nine tenths seen once. The sequence derives from a young woman who had recovered from COVID-19. This sequence joins TRBV28 and TRBJ2-5, with 11 bases aligning to TRBD2. Specimen: PBMCs or T cells enriched from blood (not recorded which). CDR3 protein: CASSSVAGGRETQYF. The CDR3 DNA sequence: TGTGCCAGCAGCTCCGTAGCGGGGGGGCGGGAGACCCAGTACTTC.